These 30 T cell receptor beta chains came from one sample sequenced in a study of OX40 agonist ivuxolimab in advanced cancers. Some clones are missing from TCRdb's copy, which holds only in-frame ones; the method was immunoSEQ multiplex PCR. The table has about 50,000 clones, about nine tenths seen once; the top ten hold around 6.7%. The sample here was CD4+ or CD8+ T cells sorted from blood, taken in a trial of the OX40 agonist ivuxolimab. The origin of the receptors is an adult with an advanced solid tumor such as melanoma, head and neck, liver or kidney cancer.

This clone has only one observation. The V and J genes are TRBV6-1 and TRBJ2-7, with TRBD2 as a possible D gene (5 bases). Trimming removed 8 bases at V and 4 bases at J, with 12 bases between. CDR1 MNHNS and CDR2 SASEGT come from the germline V gene. The CDR3 totals 12 residues. The CDR3 loop is CASRASYYEQYF. The CDR3 DNA follows: TGTGCCAGCCGCGCTAGCTATTACGAGCAGTACTTC.

The chain couples TRBV29-1 to TRBJ2-5; 8 nucleotides line up with TRBD1. Germline V gene data show CDR1 as SQVTM and CDR2 as ANQGSEA. V gave up 6 bases and J gave up 2 bases; unmatched junction bases: 2. This CDR3 comprises 12 residues. CDR3 region: CSVDRGQETQYF. The CDR3 nucleotides read TGCAGCGTCGACAGGGGACAAGAGACCCAGTACTTC.

V is TRBV9 and J is TRBJ1-5; D gene uncertain. Germline CDR1 is SGDLS and CDR2 is YYNGEE. The CDR3 runs 14 residues. V dropped 2 bases and J dropped 0 bases, with 6 bases sitting between them. CDR3 protein: CASSVGTSNQPQHF. CDR3 in DNA: TGTGCCAGCAGCGTCGGTACTAGCAATCAGCCCCAGCATTTT.

V usage is TRBV6-6 and J usage is TRBJ2-7, with D perhaps given as TRBD1 or TRBD2 (5 bases each). There are 15 residues in the CDR3. Germline V gene lookup returns CDR1 MNHNY and CDR2 SVGAGI (reference sequence). V lost 0 bases and J 3 bases, leaving 12 bases between the germline ends. CDR3 amino acids: CASSYSNQGVYEQYF. In DNA form, the CDR3 reads TGTGCCAGCAGTTACTCGAACCAGGGAGTCTACGAGCAGTACTTC.

The chain couples TRBV5-1 to TRBJ2-1, with D perhaps TRBD1 or TRBD2 (5 bases each). V gave up 3 bases and J gave up 5 bases, with 18 bases separating them. This CDR3 region has 16 residues. The germline gives CDR1 SGHRS, CDR2 YFSETQ. The CDR3 DNA sequence: TGCGCCAGCAGCTGGGGACCAGAAATCAACCACAATGAGCAGTTCTTC. It is translated as CASSWGPEINHNEQFF.

The V and J genes are TRBV7-9 and TRBJ1-2; possible D gene TRBD1, 5 bases. Germline V CDR1 and CDR2: SEHNR, FQNEAQ (reference sequence). Trimming left V 1 base short and J 3 bases short, with 12 bases between. The CDR3 consists of 15 residues. In DNA, the CDR3 is TGTGCCAGCAGCTTAGATTCCGGGGGGTACTATGGCTACACCTTC. This translates into CASSLDSGGYYGYTF.

The J gene is TRBJ2-7, the V gene TRBV10-1; D ambiguous. This CDR3 has 13 residues. V lost 2 bases, J lost 0 bases, and 5 bases lay in between. Germline V gene data show CDR1 as WNHNN and CDR2 as SYGVQD (reference sequence). The CDR3 bases are TGCGCCAGCAGTGAGGAAGGCTCCTACGAGCAGTACTTC. Amino acids: CASSEEGSYEQYF.

The chain is built from TRBV11-1 and TRBJ2-5, with 8 bases identical to TRBD2. The end of the DNA is better explained by TRBJ2-7, so the J call may be wrong. Per the germline V gene, CDR1 is SGHAT and CDR2 is FQDESV (reference sequence). The CDR3 is 14 residues long. CDR3 nucleotide sequence: TGTGCCAGCAGCCAAACTAGCGGATCCTACGAGCAGTACTTC. Its translation: CASSQTSGSYEQYF.

The J gene is TRBJ1-5, the V gene TRBV19, with D unresolved. The CDR3 totals 13 residues. Trimming pared 6 bases from V and 0 bases from J, leaving 6 bases between. Germline lookup yields CDR1 LNHDA and CDR2 SQIVND (reference sequence). The CDR3 spells CASSQYSNQPQHF. The CDR3 bases are TGTGCCAGTAGCCAGTATAGCAATCAGCCCCAGCATTTT.

This clone was observed once. The chain uses TRBV5-4 and TRBJ2-2, with TRBD2 matching over 8 bases. V lost 4 bases and J lost 13; bases outside the gene matches: 6. Germline CDR1 and CDR2: SGHNT and YYREEE (reference sequence). The CDR3 contains 12 residues. Here the CDR3 reads CASSRGGQWLFF. The CDR3 DNA is TGTGCCAGCAGCCGGGGGGGGCAGTGGCTGTTTTTT.

The chain is built from TRBV10-3 and TRBJ1-5; D is uncertain. This CDR3 has 16 residues. The V and J ends lost 0 bases and 3 bases respectively, with 12 bases between them. Looked up from germline, CDR1 is ENHRY and CDR2 is SYGVKD. The CDR3 reads CAISESRLGPNQPQHF. In nucleotides, the CDR3 is TGTGCCATCAGTGAGTCGCGGCTAGGACCCAATCAGCCCCAGCATTTT.

The chain is built from TRBV5-1 and TRBJ2-1; 9 nucleotides agree with TRBD1. The CDR3 runs 15 residues. Germline assignment: CDR1 SGHRS and CDR2 YFSETQ. J gave up 4 bases and V 4 bases, and 6 bases lay outside the gene matches. The CDR3 sequence is CASSVGTGFYNEQFF. The CDR3, as DNA: TGCGCCAGCAGCGTAGGGACAGGGTTTTACAATGAGCAGTTCTTC.

This chain joins TRBV4-2 and TRBJ1-3, with 8 bases matching TRBD1. The CDR3 has 17 residues. Germline-derived CDR1 and CDR2 are LGHNA and YNFKEQ. V shed 3 bases and J 2 bases; nucleotides not matched to a gene: 9. The CDR3 loop is CASSHMGTRGPGNTIYF. DNA of the CDR3: TGTGCCAGCAGCCACATGGGTACCAGGGGGCCTGGAAACACCATATATTTT.

This chain joins TRBV19 and TRBJ1-5, with D possibly being TRBD1 (6 bases). V dropped 6 bases and J dropped 6 bases, with 12 bases sitting between them. CDR1 and CDR2 (germline): LNHDA, SQIVND (reference sequence). CDR3 length equals 13 residues. CDR3 nucleotide sequence: TGTGCCAGTAGCGAAGGGGGGGGTCAGCCCCAGCATTTT. Translated: CASSEGGGQPQHF.

This chain uses TRBV10-1 with TRBJ2-3, with 10 positions matching TRBD1. The CDR3 runs 17 residues. J was trimmed by 4 bases and V by 6 bases; bases with no gene match: 13. The V gene's germline CDR1 is WNHNN and CDR2 SYGVQD (reference sequence). CDR3 nucleotide sequence: TGCGCCAGCAGCTTCGTCCCGGGACAGGGGTTGTCAGATACGCAGTATTTT. Amino acids: CASSFVPGQGLSDTQYF.

The V gene is TRBV7-8, the J gene TRBJ2-5, with 11 bases identical to TRBD1. The V gene's germline CDR1 is SGHVS and CDR2 FQNEAQ. V lost 4 bases to trimming and J lost 5 bases; unmatched junction nucleotides: 6. The CDR3 sequence is 15 residues long. DNA of the CDR3: TGTGCCAGCAGCTCCGGACAGGGGGCCTTTGAGACCCAGTACTTC. This encodes CASSSGQGAFETQYF.

The V and J genes are TRBV27 and TRBJ1-5, with D tentatively TRBD1 (5 bases). V shed 2 bases and J shed 0 bases, with 8 bases lying between them. This CDR3 is 15 amino acids long. Germline assignment: CDR1 MNHEY and CDR2 SMNVEV (reference sequence). The DNA for the CDR3 is TGTGCCAGCAGTTTAGGGACGGGTAGCAATCAGCCCCAGCATTTT. Its protein is CASSLGTGSNQPQHF.

The chain is built from TRBV25-1 and TRBJ1-2, with D perhaps matching TRBD1 (6 bases). The CDR3 loop spans 15 amino acids. V was pared by 2 bases and J by 4 bases, with 14 bases between. Germline CDR1 and CDR2: MGHDK and SYGVNS. The CDR3 region is CASSEGQHTPYGYTF. The DNA of the CDR3 is TGTGCCAGCAGTGAAGGACAGCATACTCCCTATGGCTACACCTTC.

This chain connects TRBV12-5 to TRBJ1-1, with 7 bases aligning to TRBD1. The CDR3 loop spans 18 amino acids. V trimming: 2 bases; J trimming: 7 bases; junction bases outside the gene matches: 19. The germline gives CDR1 LGHNT, CDR2 FRNRAP. CDR3 sequence (DNA): TGTGCTAGTGGTTTGCCCCACCCCAGGGGACAGACAAGAGATGAAGCTTTCTTT. It is translated as CASGLPHPRGQTRDEAFF.

J is TRBJ2-4 and V is TRBV28; 8 bases line up with TRBD1. Germline V CDR1 and CDR2: MDHEN, SYDVKM. This CDR3 contains 17 residues. Trimming took 4 bases from V and 0 from J; bases not matched to a gene: 8. This chain's CDR3 is CASSSDRQGTAKNIQYF. The CDR3 region has the DNA TGTGCCAGCAGTTCAGACCGACAGGGGACAGCCAAAAACATTCAGTACTTC.

This rearrangement joins TRBV10-3 to TRBJ2-1, with 10 bases matching TRBD2. V lost 6 bases and J lost 6; bases outside the gene matches: 8. The CDR3 sequence is 15 residues long. CDR1 is ENHRY and CDR2 is SYGVKD in the germline V gene. In nucleotides, the CDR3 is TGTGCCATCAGCCCCGGTGGACTAGCGGCCAATGAGCAGTTCTTC. It specifies CAISPGGLAANEQFF.

Concerning this clone: At the DNA level, this CDR3 is encoded by other sequences in the same sample as well. V gene TRBV7-9 combines with J gene TRBJ2-5, with D possibly TRBD1 on 6 matching bases. Germline assignment: CDR1 SEHNR and CDR2 FQNEAQ (reference sequence). Trimming took off 3 bases at V and 2 bases at J, with 13 bases between the two ends. This CDR3 has 15 residues. The CDR3 DNA is TGTGCCAGCAGCTTTCCAGGGGTGGGGCAAGAGACCCAGTACTTC. This translates into CASSFPGVGQETQYF.

The chain joins TRBV19 to TRBJ1-1; 9 bases map to TRBD1. Trimming took 5 bases from V and 6 from J; bases not matched to a gene: 10. Per germline, CDR1 LNHDA and CDR2 SQIVND (reference sequence). This CDR3 is built from 15 residues. CDR3 DNA sequence: TGTGCCAGTAGTCCTGGACAGGGGAGAAGGGCTGAAGCTTTCTTT. Protein sequence: CASSPGQGRRAEAFF.

The chain is built from TRBV4-1 and TRBJ1-3; unclear D gene. Germline CDR1 MGHRA, CDR2 YSYEKL. V was shortened by 4 bases and J by 5 bases, with 12 bases between the two germline ends. The length of the CDR3 is 14 residues. The CDR3 protein is CASSPGRGRNTIYF. In DNA form, the CDR3 reads TGCGCCAGCAGCCCCGGCCGCGGGAGAAACACCATATATTTT.

This sequence joins TRBV4-1 and TRBJ2-7; 8 bases are shared with TRBD1. The length of the CDR3 is 14 residues. The V segment lost 3 bases and the J segment 2 bases; nucleotides outside the gene matches: 3. Germline V gene data show CDR1 as MGHRA and CDR2 as YSYEKL. In DNA form, the CDR3 reads TGCGCCAGCAGCCAGAGGACAGGGACCTACGAGCAGTACTTC. Encoded protein: CASSQRTGTYEQYF.

This clone was observed a single time. V usage is TRBV7-6 and J usage is TRBJ2-7; 7 bases map to TRBD1. V shed 4 bases, J shed 1 base, and the junction held 16 bases outside the gene matches. This CDR3 is built from 18 residues. Germline loops: CDR1 SGHVS, CDR2 FNYEAQ. The CDR3 DNA follows: TGTGCCAGCAGCTCCGCCCTTAGGACAGGAGGTGCTTCCTACGAGCAGTACTTC. Its translation: CASSSALRTGGASYEQYF.

J is TRBJ2-5 and V is TRBV10-2; D is possibly TRBD2 (6 bases). Trimming cost V 2 bases and J 0 bases, with 7 bases left between them. Germline values: CDR1 WSHSY, CDR2 SAAADI. The CDR3 sequence is 14 residues long. The DNA of the CDR3 is TGCGCCAGCAGTGAGGCGGGGCACCAAGAGACCCAGTACTTC. Its protein product is CASSEAGHQETQYF.

V is TRBV5-1 and J is TRBJ2-1, with 15 bases that match TRBD2. This CDR3 is built from 17 residues. Trimming removed 3 bases from V and 5 bases from J; junction bases left unmatched: 6. The germline V gene encodes CDR1 SGHRS and CDR2 YFSETQ. In DNA form, the CDR3 reads TGCGCCAGCAGCTCGGGACTAGCGGGGGGCCTTGACAATGAGCAGTTCTTC. This sequence encodes CASSSGLAGGLDNEQFF. Filled out from reference TRBV5-1 and TRBJ2-1, the complete variable domain reads KAGVTQTPRYLIKTRGQQVTLSCSPISGHRSVSWYQQTPGQGLQFLFEYFSETQRNKGNFPGRFSGRQFSNSRSEMNVSTLELGDSALYLCASSSGLAGGLDNEQFFGPGTRLTVL.

The count of this clone is one. This sequence joins TRBV9 and TRBJ2-7; D possibly uses TRBD1 or TRBD2 (5 bases each). V lost 0 bases, J lost 0 bases, and 10 bases lay in between. CDR3 length: 15 amino acids. Germline V CDR1 and CDR2: SGDLS, YYNGEE. The CDR3 nucleotides read TGTGCCAGCAGCGTAGGGGGGACCTTCTCCTACGAGCAGTACTTC. Translated: CASSVGGTFSYEQYF.

The chain combines TRBV30 with TRBJ2-1; a possible D gene is TRBD2 (5 bases). The V gene's germline CDR1 is GTSNPN and CDR2 SVGIG (reference sequence). V was cut by 2 bases and J by 5 bases, with 10 bases left in between. The CDR3 runs to 13 residues. CDR3 region: CAWSPGVNNEQFF. CDR3 sequence (DNA): TGTGCCTGGAGTCCCGGGGTTAACAATGAGCAGTTCTTC.